This TCR beta chain is drawn from a study of CD8 T cells in ankylosing spondylitis. Overall study findings and caveats: Reports of some motif variants in reactive arthritis synovial fluid and blood predate this one. In ankylosing spondylitis blood, a motif of roughly 8 highly homologous TCR beta variants appeared characteristic. Matched ankylosing spondylitis synovial fluid reportedly showed significant enrichment of disease-linked clones.

V dropped 5 bases and J dropped 2 bases, with 13 bases sitting between them. The germline CDR1 and CDR2 sequences are MDHEN and SYDVKM. This CDR3 spans 14 amino acids. Quantitative 5'-RACE was performed with molecular barcodes, and it yielded the TCR beta libraries. TCRdb fed the 5' RACE reads into MiXCR, producing one record per CDR3 protein. The data show roughly 700,000 distinct CDR3 sequences, with around 19% seen just once and about a fifth held by the top ten. This clonotype was seen a few times. Its target is not known. This TCR was sampled from a male donor with ankylosing spondylitis. The source material was blood, either unsorted or a sorted T cell fraction (not recorded which). The chain has TRBV28 and TRBJ2-7; perhaps D is TRBD1 or TRBD2 (5 bases each). The CDR3 region is CASSPRDAAYEQYF. CDR3 nucleotides: TGTGCCAGCAGTCCCCGGGACGCAGCCTACGAGCAGTACTTC.